The 30 T cell receptor beta chains reported below all come from one sample, sequenced in a study of prognosis after radiotherapy for stage I lung cancer. Genomic DNA was subjected to two-round multiplex PCR for amplification of TCR beta CDR3. First-round PCR amplification was performed with primers specific to each TRBV and TRBJ gene. TCRdb reprocessed the multiplex PCR reads via MiXCR and lists one record per CDR3 protein. The data hold 50,000 or so distinct CDR3 sequences, with about 32% observed a single time. Sample: PBMCs, taken before or after stereotactic body radiation therapy (not recorded which). The receptor source for this set is a donor older than 45 with non-small cell lung cancer.

There are many counts of this clonotype. The CDR3: CASSRMGAARGETQYF. Written as DNA, the CDR3 is TGCGCCAGCAGCCGCATGGGGGCTGCCCGGGGAGAGACCCAGTACTTC. This chain joins TRBV4-1 and TRBJ2-5, with TRBD1 as a possible D gene (6 bases). The CDR3 is made up of 16 amino acids. CDR1 is MGHRA and CDR2 is YSYEKL in the germline V gene. V lost 4 bases, J lost 4 bases, and 19 bases lay in between.

This clonotype has at least ten counts. V and J are TRBV5-1 and TRBJ2-5; D may be TRBD2 (5 bases). Trimming took off 0 bases at V and 9 bases at J, with 12 bases between the two ends. The CDR3 runs to 13 residues. Germline values: CDR1 SGHRS, CDR2 YFSETQ. CDR3 DNA: TGCGCCAGCAGCTTGGTTGATCCCGGGGCCCAGTACTTC. This sequence encodes CASSLVDPGAQYF. Full variable domain (missing parts from reference TRBV5-1 and TRBJ2-5): KAGVTQTPRYLIKTRGQQVTLSCSPISGHRSVSWYQQTPGQGLQFLFEYFSETQRNKGNFPGRFSGRQFSNSRSEMNVSTLELGDSALYLCASSLVDPGAQYFGPGTRLLVL.

In its sample, this clonotype was seen many times. The CDR3 DNA reads as TGCGCCAGCAGCCTCAACGACAGGGAGTATGGCTACACCTTC. Translated, it gives CASSLNDREYGYTF. The chain joins TRBV5-1 to TRBJ1-2; 7 bases match TRBD1. Trimming removed 4 bases from V and 5 bases from J; junction bases left unmatched: 8. This CDR3 comprises 14 residues. Germline lookup yields CDR1 SGHRS and CDR2 YFSETQ.

In regard to this clonotype: A far larger clone lies a single base away; this is likely a read error. This sequence joins TRBV7-9 and TRBJ2-7, with 16 bases lining up with TRBD2. The ends lost 5 bases at V and 7 bases at J; junction bases unmatched: 14. Germline V gene sequence: CDR1 SEHNR, CDR2 FQNEAQ (reference sequence). The CDR3 runs 18 residues. The CDR3 here is CASSGGTSGRDFGGEQYF. The CDR3 nucleotides read TGTGCCAGCAGCGGTGGGACTAGCGGGAGGGACTTCGGAGGTGAGCAGTACTTC. Supplemented by reference TRBV7-9 and TRBJ2-7, the full variable domain reads DTGVSQNPRHKITKRGQNVTFRCDPISEHNRLYWYRQTLGQGPEFLTYFQNEAQLEKSRLLSDRFSAERPKGSFSTLEIQRTEQGDSAMYLCASSGGTSGRDFGGEQYFGPGTRLTVT.

This clonotype was detected a few times. This rearrangement joins TRBV29-1 to TRBJ2-5; D is possibly TRBD1 (7 bases). The CDR3 sequence is 13 residues long. Germline CDR1 is SQVTM and CDR2 is ANQGSEA. Trimming pared 5 bases from V and 2 bases from J, leaving 12 bases between. The CDR3 nucleotides read TGCAGCGTTCTCAGGGGGAGGCAAGAGACCCAGTACTTC. Encoded protein: CSVLRGRQETQYF.

As to this clonotype: Mismatch with germline at one junction end may stem from a read error. The CDR3 region is CVSSLEARGNSGELFF. The DNA of the CDR3 is TGTGTCAGCAGCTTAGAAGCTAGAGGGAATAGCGGGGAGCTGTTTTTT. The chain combines TRBV7-6 with TRBJ2-2; tentative D call: TRBD2 (5 bases). Germline CDR1 reads SGHVS; CDR2 reads FNYEAQ. CDR3 size: 16 residues.

This clonotype was counted many times. J is TRBJ1-1 and V is TRBV2, with D perhaps TRBD1 (5 bases). The CDR3 totals 15 residues. V dropped 11 bases and J dropped 0 bases, with 19 bases sitting between them. The germline V gene encodes CDR1 SNHLY and CDR2 FYNNEI. Here the CDR3 DNA reads TGTGCCTCACTGGGTAGGGGCGGCATGAACACTGAAGCTTTCTTT. Residues: CASLGRGGMNTEAFF.

The genes are TRBV19 and TRBJ2-3; TRBD2 matches 12 bases. J was trimmed by 9 bases and V by 5 bases; bases with no gene match: 15. This CDR3 is 17 amino acids long. Germline loops: CDR1 LNHDA, CDR2 SQIVND (reference sequence). The CDR3 DNA is TGTGCCAGTAGTTCATCTCGACTAGCGGGAGTTAGATACACGCAGTATTTT. Encoded protein: CASSSSRLAGVRYTQYF.

As to this clonotype: A single base separates this from a much larger clone, so it may be a read error. This chain links TRBV30 with TRBJ2-4, with D possibly being TRBD1 or TRBD2 (5 bases each). CDR3 length: 12 amino acids. Per the germline V gene, CDR1 is GTSNPN and CDR2 is SVGIG (reference sequence). DNA for the CDR3: TGTTCCTGGAGTACTGGGGGAAACATTCAGTACTTC. This encodes CSWSTGGNIQYF.

In the case of this clonotype: This may be a read error, as it is one base from a much larger clone. The V and J genes are TRBV5-1 and TRBJ2-7; D perhaps matches TRBD1 (5 bases). Trimming removed 6 bases from V and 6 bases from J, with 10 bases in between. The CDR3 length is 11 residues. From germline, CDR1 is SGHRS and CDR2 YFSETQ. CDR3 residues: CASIVRVEQYF. Here the CDR3 DNA reads TGCGCCAGCATAGTCAGGGTCGAGCAGTACTTC.

Note on this clonotype: A read error may be the cause here, since a much bigger clone is one base away. CDR3: CASSGRVVAEAQYF. CDR3 nucleotide sequence: TGTGCCAGCAGTGGGCGGGTCGTCGCCGAGGCCCAGTACTTC. This rearrangement joins TRBV2 to TRBJ2-5; tentative D call: TRBD2 (5 bases). V dropped 4 bases and J dropped 9 bases, with 18 bases sitting between them. CDR3 length equals 14 residues. Germline lookup yields CDR1 SNHLY and CDR2 FYNNEI.

This clonotype was seen many times. The chain couples TRBV5-6 to TRBJ2-3; D is ambiguous. The ends were cut back, 0 bases at V and 3 bases at J, with 11 bases in the middle. CDR3 length: 15 residues. From germline, CDR1 is SGHDT and CDR2 YYEEEE. The CDR3 DNA sequence: TGTGCCAGCAGCTTGGGCGACTCCTGGACAGATACGCAGTATTTT. Amino acids: CASSLGDSWTDTQYF.

This clonotype was recorded many times. This sequence joins TRBV20-1 and TRBJ2-2; D possibly uses TRBD1 or TRBD2 (5 bases each). V lost 4 bases and J lost 4, with 13 bases in between. The CDR3 length is 14 residues. Per germline, CDR1 DFQATT and CDR2 SNEGSKA (reference sequence). The CDR3 nucleotides read TGCAGTGCTAAAACCGGGACCAGCACCGGGGAGCTGTTTTTT. Amino acids: CSAKTGTSTGELFF.

This sequence joins TRBV12-3 or TRBV12-4 and TRBJ2-5, with D unclear. The CDR3 has 12 residues. V lost 7 bases to trimming and J lost 5 bases, with 11 bases between them. CDR3 sequence (DNA): TGTGCCAGCATTTCGCGTCGTGAGACCCAGTACTTC. Protein: CASISRRETQYF.

This clonotype has ten or more counts. V is TRBV15 and J is TRBJ1-1; D is undetermined. The CDR3 consists of 14 residues. CDR1 is LNHNV, CDR2 YYDKDF, per germline (reference sequence). The V end was cut by 5 bases, the J end by 4 bases, with 14 bases between. In nucleotides, the CDR3 is TGTGCCACCAGCCCCCTACGCAGTAGCACTGAAGCTTTCTTT. The encoded protein is CATSPLRSSTEAFF.

Many counts were recorded for this clonotype. This chain links TRBV12-5 with TRBJ2-5, with 9 bases matching TRBD1. This CDR3 is 14 amino acids long. In germline, CDR1 is LGHNT, CDR2 FRNRAP. The V gene end was trimmed by 6 bases and the J gene end by 6 bases; junction bases not matched to a gene: 8. The chain's CDR3 is CASGQTGGTQTQYF. CDR3 sequence (DNA): TGTGCTAGTGGCCAAACAGGGGGCACGCAGACCCAGTACTTC.

This clonotype was detected only a few times. A much bigger clone sits one base away, suggesting this may be a read error. The chain carries TRBV7-9 and TRBJ2-1; 11 bases map to TRBD2. After removal of 7 bases from V and 6 bases from J, the junction contained 14 bases not matched to a gene. From germline, CDR1 is SEHNR and CDR2 FQNEAQ (reference sequence). This CDR3 has 17 amino acids. This CDR3 is CASMPPLLAGVGNEQFF. CDR3 in DNA: TGTGCCAGCATGCCACCCTTACTAGCGGGAGTAGGCAATGAGCAGTTCTTC.

V gene TRBV5-5 combines with J gene TRBJ1-2; 9 bases fit TRBD1. Germline assignment: CDR1 SGHKS and CDR2 YYEKEE (reference sequence). V gave up 4 bases and J gave up 8 bases; unmatched junction bases: 6. The CDR3 has 13 residues. CDR3 bases: TGTGCCAGCAGCCAGAGGACAGGGGAAGGCTACACCTTC. Its protein product is CASSQRTGEGYTF.

This clonotype was recorded many times. The CDR3 DNA reads as TGTGCCAGCTCACCCAACTGGGAGGGCACTGAAGCTTTCTTT. This gives the protein CASSPNWEGTEAFF. The chain employs TRBV18 and TRBJ1-1; D is undetermined. Germline values: CDR1 KGHSH, CDR2 LQKENI. The length of the CDR3 is 14 residues. The V and J ends lost 3 bases and 4 bases respectively, with 12 bases between them.

This chain's CDR3 is CASSAAGAGNEQFF. In nucleotides, the CDR3 is TGTGCCAGTAGTGCGGCGGGGGCGGGCAATGAGCAGTTCTTC. The chain joins TRBV19 to TRBJ2-1, with a possible D match to TRBD2 (7 bases). Germline CDR1 is LNHDA and CDR2 is SQIVND (reference sequence). The CDR3 runs to 14 residues. V was trimmed by 5 bases and J by 6 bases, leaving 14 bases between them.

Ten or more counts support this clonotype. The V gene is TRBV9, the J gene TRBJ2-3; 8 positions agree with TRBD1. The CDR3 spans 12 residues. Germline V CDR1 and CDR2: SGDLS, YYNGEE. DNA for the CDR3: TGTGCTTCAGCAGGGGGCGCAGATACGCAGTATTTT. Encoded protein: CASAGGADTQYF. Combining the CDR3 with reference TRBV9 and TRBJ2-3 gives the whole variable domain DSGVTQTPKHLITATGQRVTLRCSPRSGDLSVYWYQQSLDQGLQFLIQYYNGEERAKGNILERFSAQQFPDLHSELNLSSLELGDSALYFCASAGGADTQYFGPGTRLTVL.

This sequence joins TRBV19 and TRBJ1-2; 12 bases align to TRBD1. This CDR3 has 14 residues. The V segment lost 6 bases and the J segment 6 bases; nucleotides outside the gene matches: 5. Germline CDR1 is LNHDA and CDR2 is SQIVND (reference sequence). In DNA, the CDR3 is TGTGCCAGTAGCCGGGACAGGGGGCTGAATGGCTACACCTTC. It specifies CASSRDRGLNGYTF.

For this clonotype: A much larger clone lies a single base off, so this may be a read error. The chain carries TRBV9 and TRBJ1-1; no clear D gene. Trimming removed 4 bases from V and 3 bases from J, with 10 bases in between. This CDR3 has 13 amino acids. Germline V gives CDR1 SGDLS, CDR2 YYNGEE. CDR3 amino acids: CASSPSRYTEAFF. In DNA form, the CDR3 reads TGTGCCAGCAGCCCTTCCCGCTACACTGAAGCTTTCTTT.

In this sample, this clonotype turned up many times. V gene TRBV19 combines with J gene TRBJ1-2; possible D gene TRBD1, 6 bases. From germline, CDR1 is LNHDA and CDR2 SQIVND (reference sequence). Trimming took 4 bases from V and 4 from J, leaving 16 bases between them. This CDR3 has 15 residues. For the CDR3, the DNA is TGTGCCAGTAGTACGGACAGCCTCGGCGCCTATGGCTACACCTTC. Protein product: CASSTDSLGAYGYTF.

A note on this clonotype: Sequence at one end of the junction differs from germline and may be a read error. The chain recombines TRBV20-1 with TRBJ1-1, with D hard to call. The CDR3 is made up of 13 amino acids. Germline CDR1 DFQATT, CDR2 SNEGSKA (reference sequence). The CDR3 loop is CIAMLGEGTEAFF. The CDR3 coding sequence is TGCATTGCTATGTTAGGTGAGGGCACTGAAGCTTTCTTT.

This clonotype has only a few counts. A clone one base away is much larger, so this may be a read error. V and J are TRBV9 and TRBJ2-3; no definite D call. The CDR3 sequence is 14 residues long. Looked up from germline, CDR1 is SGDLS and CDR2 is YYNGEE. V gave up 0 bases and J gave up 7 bases, with 12 bases separating them. The CDR3 nucleotides read TGTGCCAGCAGCGTAGAAGGACGGCTGTATACGCAGTATTTT. Translation: CASSVEGRLYTQYF.

At least ten counts were recorded for this clonotype. This chain joins TRBV15 and TRBJ2-5; TRBD2 matches 8 bases. The CDR3 is made up of 16 amino acids. J lost 1 base, V lost 0 bases, and 4 bases had no gene match. The germline CDR1 and CDR2 sequences are LNHNV and YYDKDF (reference sequence). This CDR3 reads CATSRERREVQETQYF. The CDR3 region has the DNA TGTGCCACCAGCAGAGAGAGGCGGGAGGTCCAAGAGACCCAGTACTTC.

Ten or more counts support this clonotype. The chain links TRBV6-2 or TRBV6-3 to TRBJ1-1, with no clear D. The length of the CDR3 is 13 residues. Germline CDR1 reads MNHEY; CDR2 reads SVGEGT. The V gene lost 3 bases and the J gene lost 3 bases, with 8 bases spanning the gap. Here the CDR3 DNA reads TGTGCCAGCAGTTATGAAGCGTACACTGAAGCTTTCTTT. Its protein product is CASSYEAYTEAFF.

This clonotype was observed once. The V call is TRBV11-1, the J call TRBJ1-6; TRBD1 might be the D (5 bases). Trimming removed 3 bases from V and 10 bases from J, with 22 bases in between. Germline V lookup: CDR1 SGHAT, CDR2 FQDESV (reference sequence). The CDR3 has 17 residues. CDR3 DNA: TGTGCCAGCAGCTTGGTCGGACAATTTGGTTTTGGGTCACCCCTCCACTTT. This translates into CASSLVGQFGFGSPLHF. Together with reference TRBV11-1 and TRBJ1-6, the CDR3 gives the full variable domain: EAEVAQSPRYKITEKSQAVAFWCDPISGHATLYWYRQILGQGPELLVQFQDESVVDDSQLPKDRFSAERLKGVDSTLKIQPAELGDSAMYLCASSLVGQFGFGSPLHFGNGTRLTVT.

Many counts were recorded for this clonotype. The rearrangement joins TRBV20-1 to TRBJ1-4; D unresolved. The CDR3 spans 13 residues. Germline assignment: CDR1 DFQATT and CDR2 SNEGSKA (reference sequence). Trimming took 2 bases from V and 7 from J, leaving 11 bases between them. CDR3 protein: CSARRTTLEKLFF. DNA of the CDR3: TGCAGTGCTAGAAGGACGACCCTTGAAAAACTGTTTTTT.